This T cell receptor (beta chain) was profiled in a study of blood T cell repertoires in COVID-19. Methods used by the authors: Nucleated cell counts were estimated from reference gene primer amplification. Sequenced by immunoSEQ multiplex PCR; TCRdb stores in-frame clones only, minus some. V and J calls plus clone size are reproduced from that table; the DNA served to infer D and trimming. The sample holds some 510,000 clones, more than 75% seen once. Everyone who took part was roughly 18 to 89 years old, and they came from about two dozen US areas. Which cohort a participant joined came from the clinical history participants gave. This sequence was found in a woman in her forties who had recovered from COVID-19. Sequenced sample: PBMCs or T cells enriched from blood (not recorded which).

The CDR3 region is CASSETGDKQFF. CDR3 nucleotides: TGCGCCAGCAGTGAGACTGGGGACAAGCAGTTCTTC. The rearrangement joins TRBV10-1 to TRBJ2-1, with D possibly TRBD1 on 6 matching bases. The CDR3 runs to 12 residues. Germline V gene sequence: CDR1 WNHNN, CDR2 SYGVQD (reference sequence). V lost 2 bases and J lost 11, with 10 bases in between.